This T cell receptor (beta chain) stems from a study of identical twins. The junction had 8 bases not matched to a gene; V was cut back by 6 bases and J by 3 bases. The CDR3 totals 14 residues. Germline V gene lookup returns CDR1 SQVTM and CDR2 ANQGSEA. TCRdb ran MiXCR on the 5' RACE reads and lists one entry per CDR3 protein. The sample has around 530,000 distinct CDR3 sequences, around 15% seen once. A few counts support this clonotype. These same records also appear under a second study, on yellow fever vaccine responses in identical twins.

The chain recombines TRBV29-1 with TRBJ1-2, with 9 bases aligning to TRBD1. Source material: CD4+ T cells sorted from blood. This clonotype was obtained from a young woman in good health. CDR3 sequence reads: CSVLRDREDYGYTF. The CDR3 coding sequence is TGCAGCGTGCTCCGGGACAGGGAAGACTATGGCTACACCTTC.